This is a list of T cell receptor beta chains from one sample in a study of blood T cell repertoires in COVID-19. This table comes from immunoSEQ multiplex PCR, and its TCRdb copy is limited to in-frame clones, with some not included. The data show hundreds of thousands of clones, with around 85% seen just once and over 1.5% held by the top ten. The sample consisted of PBMCs or T cells enriched from blood (not recorded which). The receptors were sampled from a woman younger than 45 who had been exposed to COVID-19. The CDR3 runs from the conserved cysteine through the conserved F or W.

TRBV6-6	TRBJ2-1	CASRRHHPAGPVDEQFF
TRBV7-9	TRBJ1-4	CASSLARGADEKLFF
TRBV18	TRBJ1-1	CASSPMSDRRLLNTEAFF
TRBV28	TRBJ1-4	CASRWTLPGEKLFF
TRBV11-2	TRBJ2-7	CASSLSGVRGDEQYF
TRBV9	TRBJ1-3	CASSVGDSSASGNTIYF
TRBV28	TRBJ2-5	CASSNGGSSETQYF
TRBV4-3	TRBJ2-3	CASSQEEGADTQYF
TRBV12-3/TRBV12-4	TRBJ2-4	CASSYGQGYIQYF
TRBV7-2	TRBJ1-2	CASSFTGEYGYTF
TRBV7-8	TRBJ1-6	CASSHPRGESYNSPLHF
TRBV7-8	TRBJ2-1	CASSSLAGGGEQFF
TRBV24-1	TRBJ2-1	CATSDRTSGGSYNEQFF
TRBV6-6	TRBJ2-5	CASRSTSGLETQYF
TRBV5-6	TRBJ2-1	CASNFAGLTYNEQFF
TRBV27	TRBJ2-6	CASSPSSFGANVLTF
TRBV6-5	TRBJ2-7	CASLWDSSYEQYF
TRBV10-3	TRBJ2-2	CAISSSGGWTGELFF
TRBV5-1	TRBJ2-7	CASSLEVSGGSPYEQYF
TRBV19	TRBJ1-1	CASIQTASNTEAFF
TRBV7-2	TRBJ1-6	CASSLEGVGYNSPLHF
TRBV5-5	TRBJ1-5	CASSTRDSPSNQPQHF
TRBV5-1	TRBJ2-5	CASSLTGGQYQETQYF
TRBV27	TRBJ2-3	CASSQGLTGTDTQYF
TRBV11-2	TRBJ2-1	CASSPVGLYNEQFF
TRBV28	TRBJ2-5	CASSKPTGGAETQYF
TRBV27	TRBJ1-1	CASSWREILTEAFF
TRBV4-3	TRBJ1-1	CASSQEVLMNTEAFF
TRBV20-1	TRBJ2-1	CSASRSEIYNEQFF
TRBV7-9	TRBJ1-3	CASSPALDRGGNTIYF
TRBV5-8	TRBJ2-1	CASSLGTSRGNEQFF
TRBV6-2/TRBV6-3	TRBJ1-2	CASSPFGTGLSNYGYTF
TRBV24-1	TRBJ1-5	CATSGGGQGHQPQHF
TRBV7-9	TRBJ1-4	CASSPDRGGEKLFF
TRBV27	TRBJ1-2	CASSRDSSTNYGYTF
TRBV4-1	TRBJ2-4	CASSPGLAVAKNIQYF
TRBV6-5	TRBJ1-2	CASRQTGYGYTF
TRBV19	TRBJ2-7	CASRTGSEQYF
TRBV23-1	TRBJ2-7	CASSPGTALPYEQYF
TRBV21-1	TRBJ1-1	CASSKEGQGNTEAFF
TRBV9	TRBJ2-3	CASSVGTSGRAIDTQYF
TRBV11-2	TRBJ1-1	CASSLAGGEAFF
TRBV18	TRBJ1-6	CASSPPLDRGRLLSLHF
TRBV7-8	TRBJ2-5	CASRLWRKEGVSETQYF
TRBV6-2/TRBV6-3	TRBJ1-5	CASSSAGSNQPQHF
TRBV3-1/TRBV3-2	TRBJ2-5	CASSQDAGRQTQYF
TRBV7-2	TRBJ1-1	CASRQSGQDFKSVNTEAFF
TRBV13	TRBJ1-5	CASSFESNQPQHF
TRBV3-1/TRBV3-2	TRBJ1-4	CASSQGTGGATNEKLFF
TRBV7-2	TRBJ2-1	CASTSLWGGGNEQFF
TRBV7-8	TRBJ1-2	CASSLATLNGVMLNGYTF
TRBV11-1	TRBJ2-6	CASSFPGGLSVLTF
TRBV7-9	TRBJ2-7	CASSHLAGTSYEQYF
TRBV6-5	TRBJ2-7	CASSQQGPPYEQYF
TRBV7-3	TRBJ1-2	CASSPGDRDYGYTF